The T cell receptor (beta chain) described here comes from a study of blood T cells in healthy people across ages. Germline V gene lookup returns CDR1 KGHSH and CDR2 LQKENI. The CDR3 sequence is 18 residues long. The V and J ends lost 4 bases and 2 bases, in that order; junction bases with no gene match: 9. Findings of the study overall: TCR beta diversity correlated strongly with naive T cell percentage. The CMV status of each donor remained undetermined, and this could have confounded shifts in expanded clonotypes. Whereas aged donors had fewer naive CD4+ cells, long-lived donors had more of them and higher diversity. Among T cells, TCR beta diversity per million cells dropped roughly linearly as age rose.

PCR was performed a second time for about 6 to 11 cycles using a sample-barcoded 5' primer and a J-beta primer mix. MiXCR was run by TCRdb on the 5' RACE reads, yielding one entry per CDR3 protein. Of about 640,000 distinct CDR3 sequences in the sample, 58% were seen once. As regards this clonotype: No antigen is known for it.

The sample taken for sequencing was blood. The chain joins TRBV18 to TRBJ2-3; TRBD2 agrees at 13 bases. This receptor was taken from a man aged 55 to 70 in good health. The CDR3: CASSRSPGLAGTTDTQYF. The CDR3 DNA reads TGTGCCAGCTCACGGAGTCCGGGACTAGCGGGGACCACAGATACGCAGTATTTT.